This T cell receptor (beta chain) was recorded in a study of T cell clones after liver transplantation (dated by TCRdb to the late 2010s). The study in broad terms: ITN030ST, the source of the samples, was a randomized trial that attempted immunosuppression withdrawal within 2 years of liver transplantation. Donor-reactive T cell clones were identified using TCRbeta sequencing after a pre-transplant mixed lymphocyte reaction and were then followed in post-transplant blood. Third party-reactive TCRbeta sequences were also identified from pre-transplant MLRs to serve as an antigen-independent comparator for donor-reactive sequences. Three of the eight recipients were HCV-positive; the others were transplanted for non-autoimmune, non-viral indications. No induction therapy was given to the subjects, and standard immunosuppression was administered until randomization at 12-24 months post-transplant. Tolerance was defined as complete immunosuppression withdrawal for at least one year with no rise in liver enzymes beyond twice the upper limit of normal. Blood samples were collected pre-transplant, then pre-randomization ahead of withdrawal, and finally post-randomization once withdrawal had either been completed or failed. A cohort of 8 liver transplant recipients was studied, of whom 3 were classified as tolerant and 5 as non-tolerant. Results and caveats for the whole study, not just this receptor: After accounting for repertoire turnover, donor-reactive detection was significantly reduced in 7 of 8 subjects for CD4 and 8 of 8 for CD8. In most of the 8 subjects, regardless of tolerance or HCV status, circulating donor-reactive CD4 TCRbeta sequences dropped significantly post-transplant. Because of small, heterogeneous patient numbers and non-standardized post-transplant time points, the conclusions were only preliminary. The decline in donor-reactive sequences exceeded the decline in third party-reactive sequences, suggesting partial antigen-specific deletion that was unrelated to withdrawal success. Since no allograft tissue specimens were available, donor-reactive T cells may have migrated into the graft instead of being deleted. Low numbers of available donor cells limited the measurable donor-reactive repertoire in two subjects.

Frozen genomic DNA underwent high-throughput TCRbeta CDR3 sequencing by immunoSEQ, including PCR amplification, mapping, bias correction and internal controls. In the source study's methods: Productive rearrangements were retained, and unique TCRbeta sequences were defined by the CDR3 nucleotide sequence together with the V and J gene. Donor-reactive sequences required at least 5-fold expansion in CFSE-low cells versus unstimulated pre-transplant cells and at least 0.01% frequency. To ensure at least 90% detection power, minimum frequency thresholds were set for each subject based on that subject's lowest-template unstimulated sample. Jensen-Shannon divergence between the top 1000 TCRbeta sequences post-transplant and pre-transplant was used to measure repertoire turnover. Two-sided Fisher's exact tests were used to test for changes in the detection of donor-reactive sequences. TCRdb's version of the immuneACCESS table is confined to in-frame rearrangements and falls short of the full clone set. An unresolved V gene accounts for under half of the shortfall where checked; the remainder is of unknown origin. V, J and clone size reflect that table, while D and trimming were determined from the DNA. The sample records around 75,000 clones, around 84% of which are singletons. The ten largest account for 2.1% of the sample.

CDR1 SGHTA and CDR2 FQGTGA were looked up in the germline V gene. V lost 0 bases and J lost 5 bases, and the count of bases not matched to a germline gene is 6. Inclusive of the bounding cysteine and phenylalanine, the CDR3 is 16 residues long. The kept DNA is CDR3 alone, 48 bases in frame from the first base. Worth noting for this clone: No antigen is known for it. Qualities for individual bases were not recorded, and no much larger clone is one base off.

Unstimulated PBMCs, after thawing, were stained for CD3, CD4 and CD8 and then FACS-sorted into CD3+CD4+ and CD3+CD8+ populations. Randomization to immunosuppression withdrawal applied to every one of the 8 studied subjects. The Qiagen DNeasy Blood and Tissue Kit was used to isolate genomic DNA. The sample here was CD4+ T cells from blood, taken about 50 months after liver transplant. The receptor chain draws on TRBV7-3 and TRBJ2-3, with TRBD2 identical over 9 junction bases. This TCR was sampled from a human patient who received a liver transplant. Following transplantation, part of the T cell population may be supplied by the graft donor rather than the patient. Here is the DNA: TGTGCCAGCAGCTTAACGCTGCGGGGGGGAGGAGATACGCAGTATTTT. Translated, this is CASSLTLRGGGDTQYF. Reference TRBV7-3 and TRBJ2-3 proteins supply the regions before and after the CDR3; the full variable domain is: GAGVSQTPSNKVTEKGKYVELRCDPISGHTALYWYRQSLGQGPEFLIYFQGTGAADDSGLPNDRFFAVRPEGSVSTLKIQRTERGDSAVYLCASSLTLRGGGDTQYFGPGTRLTVL.